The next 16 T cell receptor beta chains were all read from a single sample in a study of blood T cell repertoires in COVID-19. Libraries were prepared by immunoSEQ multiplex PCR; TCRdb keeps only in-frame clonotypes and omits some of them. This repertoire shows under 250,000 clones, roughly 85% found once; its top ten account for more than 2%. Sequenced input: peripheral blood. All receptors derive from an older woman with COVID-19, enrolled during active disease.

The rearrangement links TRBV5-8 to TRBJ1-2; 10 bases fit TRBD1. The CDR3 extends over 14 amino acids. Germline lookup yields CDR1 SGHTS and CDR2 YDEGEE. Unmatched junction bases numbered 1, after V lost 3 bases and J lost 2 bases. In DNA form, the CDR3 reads TGTGCCAGCAGCTGGGACAGGGGAAACTATGGCTACACCTTC. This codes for CASSWDRGNYGYTF.

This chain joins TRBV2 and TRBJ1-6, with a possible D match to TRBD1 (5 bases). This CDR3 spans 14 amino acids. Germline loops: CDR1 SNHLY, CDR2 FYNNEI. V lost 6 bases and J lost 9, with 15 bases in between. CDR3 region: CASSTGGGVSPLHF. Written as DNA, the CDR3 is TGTGCCAGCAGCACAGGTGGAGGGGTTTCACCCCTCCACTTT.

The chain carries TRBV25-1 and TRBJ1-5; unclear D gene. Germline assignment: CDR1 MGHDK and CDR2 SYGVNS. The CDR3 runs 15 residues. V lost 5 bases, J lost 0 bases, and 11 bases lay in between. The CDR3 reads CASSQGGGSNQPQHF. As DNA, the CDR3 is TGTGCCAGCAGTCAAGGTGGAGGTAGCAATCAGCCCCAGCATTTT.

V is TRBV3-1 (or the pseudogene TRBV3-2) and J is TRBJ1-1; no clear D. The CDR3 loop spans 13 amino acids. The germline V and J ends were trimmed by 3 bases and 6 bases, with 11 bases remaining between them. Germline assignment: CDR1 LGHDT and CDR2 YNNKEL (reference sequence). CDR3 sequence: CASSHFSRSEAFF. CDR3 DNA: TGTGCCAGCAGCCATTTTAGCCGATCTGAAGCTTTCTTT.

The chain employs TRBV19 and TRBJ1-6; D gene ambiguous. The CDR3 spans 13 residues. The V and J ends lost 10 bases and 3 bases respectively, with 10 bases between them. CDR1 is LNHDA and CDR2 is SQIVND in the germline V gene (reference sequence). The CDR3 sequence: CATRQYYNSPLHF. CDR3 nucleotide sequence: TGTGCCACCAGGCAGTACTATAATTCACCCCTCCACTTT. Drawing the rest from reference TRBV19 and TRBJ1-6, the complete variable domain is DGGITQSPKYLFRKEGQNVTLSCEQNLNHDAMYWYRQDPGQGLRLIYYSQIVNDFQKGDIAEGYSVSREKKESFPLTVTSAQKNPTAFYLCATRQYYNSPLHFGNGTRLTVT.

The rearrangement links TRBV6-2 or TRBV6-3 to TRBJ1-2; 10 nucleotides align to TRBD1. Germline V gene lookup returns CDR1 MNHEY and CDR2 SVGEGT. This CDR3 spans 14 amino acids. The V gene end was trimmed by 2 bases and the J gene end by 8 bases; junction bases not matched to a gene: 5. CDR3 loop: CASSYETGGRGYTF. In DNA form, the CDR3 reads TGTGCCAGCAGTTACGAGACAGGGGGCCGCGGCTACACCTTC.

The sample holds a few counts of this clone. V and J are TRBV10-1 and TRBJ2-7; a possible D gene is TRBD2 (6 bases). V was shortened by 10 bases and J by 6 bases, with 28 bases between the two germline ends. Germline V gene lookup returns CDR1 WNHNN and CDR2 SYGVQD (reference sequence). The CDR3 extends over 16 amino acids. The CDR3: CAITSLGAEGPLEQYF. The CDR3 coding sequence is TGCGCCATCACCTCGCTCGGAGCGGAGGGTCCTCTCGAGCAGTACTTC.

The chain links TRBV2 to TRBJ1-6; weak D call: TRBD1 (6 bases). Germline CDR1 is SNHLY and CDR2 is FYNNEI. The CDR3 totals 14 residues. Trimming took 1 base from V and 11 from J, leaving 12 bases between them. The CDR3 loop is CASSEEGEGTPLHF. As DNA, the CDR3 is TGTGCCAGCAGTGAAGAGGGGGAGGGGACACCCCTCCACTTT.

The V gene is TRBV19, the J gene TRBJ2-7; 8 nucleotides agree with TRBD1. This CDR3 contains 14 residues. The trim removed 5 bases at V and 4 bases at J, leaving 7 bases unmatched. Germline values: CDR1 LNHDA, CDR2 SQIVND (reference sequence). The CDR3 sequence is CASSGRTGHYEQYF. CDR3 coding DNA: TGTGCCAGTAGTGGACGGACAGGGCATTACGAGCAGTACTTC.

CDR3 DNA: TGTGCCAGCAGTCAAACAGGGAGGGGAAAACTGTTTTTT. Protein product: CASSQTGRGKLFF. The chain is built from TRBV6-5 and TRBJ1-4; D is possibly TRBD1 (6 bases). This CDR3 contains 13 residues. The germline V gene has CDR1 MNHEY and CDR2 SVGAGI. The V and J ends lost 5 bases and 10 bases respectively, with 14 bases between them.

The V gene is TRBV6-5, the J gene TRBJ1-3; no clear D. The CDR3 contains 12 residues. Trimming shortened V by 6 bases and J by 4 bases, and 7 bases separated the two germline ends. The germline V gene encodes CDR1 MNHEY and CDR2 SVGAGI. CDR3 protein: CASRENGNTIYF. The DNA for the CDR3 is TGTGCCAGCAGGGAGAACGGAAACACCATATATTTT.

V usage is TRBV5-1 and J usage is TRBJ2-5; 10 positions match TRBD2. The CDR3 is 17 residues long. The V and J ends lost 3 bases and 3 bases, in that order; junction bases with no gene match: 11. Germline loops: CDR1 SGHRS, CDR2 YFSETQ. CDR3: CASSSLWTSGPKETQYF. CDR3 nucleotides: TGCGCCAGCAGCTCATTGTGGACTAGCGGCCCAAAAGAGACCCAGTACTTC.

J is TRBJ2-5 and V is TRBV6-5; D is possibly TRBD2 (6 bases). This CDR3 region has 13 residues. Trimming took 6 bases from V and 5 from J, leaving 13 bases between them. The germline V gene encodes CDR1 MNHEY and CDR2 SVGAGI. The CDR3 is CASRREPAETQYF. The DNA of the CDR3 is TGTGCCAGCAGACGGGAGCCGGCGGAGACCCAGTACTTC.

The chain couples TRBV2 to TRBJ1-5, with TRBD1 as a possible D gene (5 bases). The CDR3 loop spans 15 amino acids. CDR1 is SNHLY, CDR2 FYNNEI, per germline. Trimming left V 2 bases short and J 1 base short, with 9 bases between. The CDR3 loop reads CASSERQRSNQPQHF. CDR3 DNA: TGTGCCAGCAGTGAAAGACAGCGAAGCAATCAGCCCCAGCATTTT.

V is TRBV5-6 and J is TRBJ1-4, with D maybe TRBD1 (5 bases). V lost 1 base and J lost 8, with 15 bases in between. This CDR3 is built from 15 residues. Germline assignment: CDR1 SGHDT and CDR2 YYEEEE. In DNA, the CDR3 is TGTGCCAGCAGCTTGATGGGGGAGGGGCAGGAAAAACTGTTTTTT. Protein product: CASSLMGEGQEKLFF.

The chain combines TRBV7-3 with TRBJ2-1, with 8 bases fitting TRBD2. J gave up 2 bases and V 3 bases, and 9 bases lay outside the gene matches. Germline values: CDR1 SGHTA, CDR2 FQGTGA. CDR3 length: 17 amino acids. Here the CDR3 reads CASSFDIAGSPYNEQFF. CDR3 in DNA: TGTGCCAGCAGCTTCGATATAGCGGGGAGCCCCTACAATGAGCAGTTCTTC.